The 5 T cell receptor beta chains presented below share a single source sample, sequenced in a study of T cell repertoires in cytomegalovirus infection. TCRdb re-analysed the reads in MiXCR, keeping a single row per CDR3 protein. The sample holds approximately 270,000 distinct CDR3 sequences, approximately 22% seen once. These receptors lack a known antigen. The specimen was cultured PBMCs, collected from culture after CMV antigen stimulation. The source of these receptors is a human donor in good health (CMV status not recorded). Some clones in this sample may be carry-over from other donors' samples.

This clonotype was counted only a few times. The V call is TRBV4-1, the J call TRBJ1-6; 11 bases agree with TRBD1. The CDR3 is 19 residues long. Germline assignment: CDR1 MGHRA and CDR2 YSYEKL. The J segment lost 0 bases and the V segment lost 3 bases, leaving 7 bases of the junction unmatched. This CDR3 reads CASSQTDRGPPSYNSPLHF. The CDR3 bases are TGCGCCAGCAGCCAGACGGACAGGGGGCCCCCCTCCTATAATTCACCCCTCCACTTT.

V usage is TRBV5-6 and J usage is TRBJ2-3; no reliable D call. Germline CDR1 reads SGHDT; CDR2 reads YYEEEE. V lost 1 base to trimming and J lost 2 bases, with 14 bases between them. The CDR3 runs to 16 residues. This CDR3 is CASSLSYSPITDTQYF. The CDR3 DNA sequence: TGTGCCAGCAGCTTGTCTTACTCGCCTATCACAGATACGCAGTATTTT.

V is TRBV20-1 and J is TRBJ1-2, with unresolved D. Per the germline V gene, CDR1 is DFQATT and CDR2 is SNEGSKA (reference sequence). Between the trimmed V and J ends, which lost 6 bases and 2 bases, there was a span of 10 bases. The CDR3 spans 12 residues. The CDR3 DNA follows: TGCAGTGCGCGTCGAGTGAACTATGGCTACACCTTC. Protein: CSARRVNYGYTF.

The table lists this clonotype with a few counts. J is TRBJ2-2 and V is TRBV19; 9 bases are shared with TRBD1. V was clipped by 3 bases and J by 6 bases; unmatched bases: 8. Germline-derived CDR1 and CDR2 are LNHDA and SQIVND (reference sequence). The length of the CDR3 is 16 residues. CDR3 DNA: TGTGCCAGTAGTATTCAGACAGGGGGGAAGCCCGGGGAGCTGTTTTTT. Translation: CASSIQTGGKPGELFF.

The rearrangement uses TRBV4-1 and TRBJ1-5, with D possibly being TRBD1 (6 bases). The ends were cut back, 4 bases at V and 6 bases at J, with 16 bases in the middle. This CDR3 comprises 15 residues. Germline V gene data show CDR1 as MGHRA and CDR2 as YSYEKL. The CDR3 DNA follows: TGCGCCAGCAGCCGAGTACAGGGCCTGGGTCAGCCCCAGCATTTT. Amino acids: CASSRVQGLGQPQHF.